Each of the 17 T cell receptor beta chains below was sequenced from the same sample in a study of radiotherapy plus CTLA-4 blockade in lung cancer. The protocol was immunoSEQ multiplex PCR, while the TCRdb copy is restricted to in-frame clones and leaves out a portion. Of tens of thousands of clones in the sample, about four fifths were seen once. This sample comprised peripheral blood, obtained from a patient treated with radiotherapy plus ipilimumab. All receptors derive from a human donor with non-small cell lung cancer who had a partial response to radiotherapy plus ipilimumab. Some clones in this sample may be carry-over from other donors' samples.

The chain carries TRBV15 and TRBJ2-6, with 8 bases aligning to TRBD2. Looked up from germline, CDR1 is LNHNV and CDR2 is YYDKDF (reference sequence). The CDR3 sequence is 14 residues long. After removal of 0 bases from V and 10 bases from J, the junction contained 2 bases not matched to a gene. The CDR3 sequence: CATSRDRGGNVLTF. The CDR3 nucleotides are TGTGCCACCAGCAGAGATCGGGGGGGTAACGTCCTGACTTTC. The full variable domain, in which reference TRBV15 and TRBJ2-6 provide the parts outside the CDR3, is DAMVIQNPRYQVTQFGKPVTLSCSQTLNHNVMYWYQQKSSQAPKLLFHYYDKDFNNEADTPDNFQSRRPNTSFCFLDIRSPGLGDTAMYLCATSRDRGGNVLTFGAGSRLTVL.

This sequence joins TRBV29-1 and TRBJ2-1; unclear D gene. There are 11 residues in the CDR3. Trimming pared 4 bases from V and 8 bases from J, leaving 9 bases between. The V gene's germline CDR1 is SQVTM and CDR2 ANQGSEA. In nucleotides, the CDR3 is TGCAGCGTTGGAGTGGGCGATGAGCAGTTCTTC. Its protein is CSVGVGDEQFF.

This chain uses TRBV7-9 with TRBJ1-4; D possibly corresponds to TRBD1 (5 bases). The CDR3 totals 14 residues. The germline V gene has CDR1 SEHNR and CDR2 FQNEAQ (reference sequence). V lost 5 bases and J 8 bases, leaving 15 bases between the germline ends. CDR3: CASSLLGEGEKLFF. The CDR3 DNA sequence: TGTGCCAGCAGCCTCCTAGGGGAGGGCGAAAAACTGTTTTTT.

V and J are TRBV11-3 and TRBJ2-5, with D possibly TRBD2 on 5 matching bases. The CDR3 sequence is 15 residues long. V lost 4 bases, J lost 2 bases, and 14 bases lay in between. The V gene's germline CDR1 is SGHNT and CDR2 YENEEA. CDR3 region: CASSWRSGSQETQYF. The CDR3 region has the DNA TGTGCCAGCAGCTGGAGGTCCGGATCTCAAGAGACCCAGTACTTC.

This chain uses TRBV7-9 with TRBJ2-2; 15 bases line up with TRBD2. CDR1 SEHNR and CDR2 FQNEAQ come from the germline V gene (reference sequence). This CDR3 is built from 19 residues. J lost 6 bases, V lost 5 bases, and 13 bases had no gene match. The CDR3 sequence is CASSRPGLAGGDVSGELFF. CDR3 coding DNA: TGTGCCAGCAGCCGCCCGGGACTAGCGGGGGGCGATGTATCCGGGGAGCTGTTTTTT.

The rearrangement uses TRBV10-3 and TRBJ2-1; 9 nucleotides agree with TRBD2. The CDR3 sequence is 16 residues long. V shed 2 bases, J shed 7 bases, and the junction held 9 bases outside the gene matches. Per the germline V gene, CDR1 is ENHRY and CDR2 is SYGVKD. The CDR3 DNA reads TGTGCCATCAGTGAGGCGGGGGGGCTCGGATTTAATGAGCAGTTCTTC. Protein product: CAISEAGGLGFNEQFF.

The CDR3 DNA is TGTGCCAGCAGCATAGCCTCAACGGGTTCCTACGAGCAGTACTTC. Its protein product is CASSIASTGSYEQYF. The genes are TRBV11-2 and TRBJ2-7; no clear D gene. This CDR3 comprises 15 residues. CDR1 is SGHAT, CDR2 FQNNGV, per germline. The V gene lost 5 bases and the J gene lost 1 base, with 15 bases spanning the gap.

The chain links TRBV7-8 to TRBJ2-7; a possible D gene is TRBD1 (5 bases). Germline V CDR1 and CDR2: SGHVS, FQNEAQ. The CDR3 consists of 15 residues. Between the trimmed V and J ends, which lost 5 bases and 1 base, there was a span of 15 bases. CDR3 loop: CASSRDPGSSYEQYF. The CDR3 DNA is TGTGCCAGCAGCCGAGACCCAGGGTCTTCCTACGAGCAGTACTTC.

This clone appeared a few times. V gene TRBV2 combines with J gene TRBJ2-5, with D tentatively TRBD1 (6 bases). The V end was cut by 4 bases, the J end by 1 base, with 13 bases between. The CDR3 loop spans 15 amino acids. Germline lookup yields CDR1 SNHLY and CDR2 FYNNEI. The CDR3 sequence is CASSADRNPQETQYF. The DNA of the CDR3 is TGTGCCAGCAGTGCTGACAGGAACCCCCAAGAGACCCAGTACTTC.

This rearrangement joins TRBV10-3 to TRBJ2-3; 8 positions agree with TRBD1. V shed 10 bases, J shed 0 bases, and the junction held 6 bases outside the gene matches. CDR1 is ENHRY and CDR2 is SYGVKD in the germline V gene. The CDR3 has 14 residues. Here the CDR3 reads CASSGGVSTDTQYF. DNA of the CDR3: TGTGCCAGCTCAGGGGGCGTTAGCACAGATACGCAGTATTTT.

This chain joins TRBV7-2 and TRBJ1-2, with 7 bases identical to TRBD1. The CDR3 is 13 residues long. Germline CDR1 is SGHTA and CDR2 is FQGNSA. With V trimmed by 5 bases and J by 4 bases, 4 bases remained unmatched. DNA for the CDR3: TGTGCCAGCAGCGACAGGGTTAGCTATGGCTACACCTTC. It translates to CASSDRVSYGYTF.

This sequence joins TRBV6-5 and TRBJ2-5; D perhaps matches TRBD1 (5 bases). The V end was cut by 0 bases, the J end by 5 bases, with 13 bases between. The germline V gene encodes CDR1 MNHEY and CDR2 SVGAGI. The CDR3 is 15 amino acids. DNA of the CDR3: TGTGCCAGCAGTTACTCGAACCCAGGGCTGGAGACCCAGTACTTC. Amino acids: CASSYSNPGLETQYF.

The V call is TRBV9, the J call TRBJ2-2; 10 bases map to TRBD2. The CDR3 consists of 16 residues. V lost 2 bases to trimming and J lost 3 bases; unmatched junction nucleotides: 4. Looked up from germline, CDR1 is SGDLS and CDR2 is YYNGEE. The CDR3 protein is CASSVSGGAYTGELFF. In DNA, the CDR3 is TGTGCCAGCAGCGTCAGCGGGGGGGCGTACACCGGGGAGCTGTTTTTT.

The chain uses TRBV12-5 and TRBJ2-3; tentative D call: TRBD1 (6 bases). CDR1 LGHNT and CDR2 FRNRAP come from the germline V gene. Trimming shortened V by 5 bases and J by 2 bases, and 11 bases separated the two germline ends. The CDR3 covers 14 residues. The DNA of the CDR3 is TGTGCTAGTGGTCCGGGACAAAACACAGATACGCAGTATTTT. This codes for CASGPGQNTDTQYF.

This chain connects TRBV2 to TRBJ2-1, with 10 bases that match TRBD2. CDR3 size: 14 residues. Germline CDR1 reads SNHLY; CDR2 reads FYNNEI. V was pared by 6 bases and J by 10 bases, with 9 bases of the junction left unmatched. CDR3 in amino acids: CASRWLAGAGEQFF. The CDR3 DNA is TGTGCCAGCAGGTGGCTAGCGGGGGCAGGGGAGCAGTTCTTC.

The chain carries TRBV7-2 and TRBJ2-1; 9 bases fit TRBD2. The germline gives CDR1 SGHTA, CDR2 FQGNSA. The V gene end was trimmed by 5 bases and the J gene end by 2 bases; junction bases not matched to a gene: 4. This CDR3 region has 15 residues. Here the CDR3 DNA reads TGTGCCAGCAGCCCCTTAGCGGGGGCCTACAATGAGCAGTTCTTC. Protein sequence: CASSPLAGAYNEQFF.

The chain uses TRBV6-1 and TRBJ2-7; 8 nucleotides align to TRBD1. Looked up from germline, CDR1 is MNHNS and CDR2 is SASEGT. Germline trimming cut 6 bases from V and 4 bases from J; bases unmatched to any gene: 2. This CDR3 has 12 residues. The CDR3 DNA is TGTGCCAGCAGATACAGGGGGTACGAGCAGTACTTC. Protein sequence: CASRYRGYEQYF.